Listed below are T cell receptor beta chains from one sample, sequenced in a study of blood T cells in healthy people across ages. From the 5' RACE reads, TCRdb called clonotypes with MiXCR, one entry per CDR3 protein. The table records some 850,000 distinct CDR3 sequences, around 24% of them present only once. This sample also belongs to another study, concerning T cells of mothers and their children.

Specimen: blood. The receptors originated from a boy younger than 18 in good health. CDR3s include the opening cysteine and the closing phenylalanine or tryptophan. The D gene is left open where the match is weak. The size entry is marked missing in some rows and otherwise reads once, few, many or a size class.

clone size: few; J gene: TRBJ2-3; D gene: TRBD2; V gene: TRBV7-9; CDR3 protein: CASSLGAALAGGTDTQYF; CDR3 DNA: TGTGCCAGCAGCTTAGGGGCGGCGCTAGCGGGAGGTACAGATACGCAGTATTTT
clone size: -; J gene: TRBJ1-4; D gene: -; V gene: TRBV4-1; CDR3 protein: CASRQNRRGGDLATNEKLFF; CDR3 DNA: TGCGCCAGCAGACAGAACCGTCGGGGCGGAGACTTAGCAACTAATGAAAAACTGTTTTTT
clone size: -; J gene: TRBJ2-2; D gene: TRBD2; V gene: TRBV27; CDR3 protein: CASGREGLNTGELFF; CDR3 DNA: TGTGCCAGCGGCAGGGAGGGCCTGAACACCGGGGAGCTGTTTTTT
clone size: few; J gene: TRBJ2-7; D gene: -; V gene: TRBV5-1; CDR3 protein: CASSSPRLDEQYF; CDR3 DNA: TGCGCCAGCAGCTCGCCCCGACTAGACGAGCAGTACTTC
clone size: few; J gene: TRBJ2-5; D gene: -; V gene: TRBV12-3/TRBV12-4; CDR3 protein: CASSMDWEETQYF; CDR3 DNA: TGTGCCAGCAGTATGGACTGGGAAGAGACCCAGTACTTC
clone size: -; J gene: TRBJ2-4; D gene: -; V gene: TRBV12-3/TRBV12-4; CDR3 protein: CASSLVRTKNIQYF; CDR3 DNA: TGTGCCAGCAGTTTGGTGAGGACCAAAAACATTCAGTACTTC
clone size: few; J gene: TRBJ2-1; D gene: TRBD1; V gene: TRBV5-1; CDR3 protein: CASSFSQGHNEQFF; CDR3 DNA: TGCGCCAGCAGCTTCTCACAGGGGCACAATGAGCAGTTCTTC
clone size: -; J gene: TRBJ2-1; D gene: TRBD1; V gene: TRBV27; CDR3 protein: CASSQGTGNFYEQFF; CDR3 DNA: TGTGCCAGCTCGCAGGGGACAGGGAATTTTTATGAGCAGTTCTTC
clone size: -; J gene: TRBJ2-1; D gene: -; V gene: TRBV3-1; CDR3 protein: CASSPLRGYNEQFF; CDR3 DNA: TGTGCCAGCAGCCCCCTCAGGGGCTACAATGAGCAGTTCTTC
clone size: -; J gene: TRBJ1-2; D gene: -; V gene: TRBV7-9; CDR3 protein: CASSFETASYGYTF; CDR3 DNA: TGTGCCAGCAGCTTCGAGACGGCGTCTTATGGCTACACCTTC
clone size: -; J gene: TRBJ2-3; D gene: -; V gene: TRBV28; CDR3 protein: CASTGLVTDTQYF; CDR3 DNA: TGTGCCAGCACCGGCCTAGTCACAGATACGCAGTATTTT
clone size: -; J gene: TRBJ1-1; D gene: -; V gene: TRBV29-1; CDR3 protein: CSVEDLNTEAFF; CDR3 DNA: TGCAGCGTTGAGGATCTGAACACTGAAGCTTTCTTT
clone size: -; J gene: TRBJ2-5; D gene: TRBD1; V gene: TRBV20-1; CDR3 protein: CSAGGTGEFF; CDR3 DNA: TGCAGTGCTGGAGGGACAGGGGAGTTCTTC
clone size: -; J gene: TRBJ2-7; D gene: -; V gene: TRBV20-1; CDR3 protein: CSARVWQGRTYEQYF; CDR3 DNA: TGCAGTGCTAGAGTATGGCAGGGAAGGACCTACGAGCAGTACTTC
clone size: -; J gene: TRBJ2-2; D gene: -; V gene: TRBV20-1; CDR3 protein: CSARDLRTDPNTGVLFF; CDR3 DNA: TGCAGTGCTAGAGATTTGAGGACAGATCCGAACACCGGGGTGCTGTTTTTT
clone size: few; J gene: TRBJ2-3; D gene: TRBD2; V gene: TRBV10-3; CDR3 protein: CAISDRLAGTTDTQYF; CDR3 DNA: TGTGCCATCAGTGATCGGCTAGCGGGGACCACAGATACGCAGTATTTT
clone size: -; J gene: TRBJ1-4; D gene: TRBD1; V gene: TRBV5-1; CDR3 protein: CASSFGLGQGREKLFF; CDR3 DNA: TGCGCCAGCAGCTTTGGGTTGGGACAGGGAAGAGAAAAACTGTTTTTT
clone size: few; J gene: TRBJ1-3; D gene: TRBD1; V gene: TRBV7-9; CDR3 protein: CASSHQGVPLPGNTIYF; CDR3 DNA: TGTGCCAGCAGCCACCAGGGGGTCCCACTACCCGGAAACACCATATATTTT
clone size: -; J gene: TRBJ1-1; D gene: -; V gene: TRBV3-1; CDR3 protein: CASSQVQNTEAFF; CDR3 DNA: TGTGCCAGCAGCCAAGTGCAGAACACTGAAGCTTTCTTT
clone size: -; J gene: TRBJ2-5; D gene: TRBD2; V gene: TRBV5-1; CDR3 protein: CASSLARASGETQYF; CDR3 DNA: TGCGCCAGCAGCTTGGCCAGGGCTAGCGGAGAGACCCAGTACTTC
clone size: -; J gene: TRBJ1-1; D gene: -; V gene: TRBV5-1; CDR3 protein: CASSLEGSKIGEAFF; CDR3 DNA: TGCGCCAGCAGCTTGGAGGGCAGCAAAATTGGTGAAGCTTTCTTT
clone size: -; J gene: TRBJ1-1; D gene: -; V gene: TRBV9; CDR3 protein: CASSGRGTDTEAFF; CDR3 DNA: TGTGCCAGCAGCGGAAGAGGGACGGACACTGAAGCTTTCTTT
clone size: -; J gene: TRBJ2-6; D gene: -; V gene: TRBV12-3/TRBV12-4; CDR3 protein: CASSWGANGANVLTF; CDR3 DNA: TGTGCCAGCAGTTGGGGGGCTAATGGGGCCAACGTCCTGACTTTC
clone size: -; J gene: TRBJ2-2; D gene: TRBD2; V gene: TRBV3-1; CDR3 protein: CASRPRSGGGNTGELFF; CDR3 DNA: TGTGCCAGCAGGCCAAGGAGCGGGGGGGGTAACACCGGGGAGCTGTTTTTT
clone size: -; J gene: TRBJ2-4; D gene: TRBD2; V gene: TRBV5-1; CDR3 protein: CASSSTSGDLLAKNIQYF; CDR3 DNA: TGCGCCAGCAGCTCGACTAGCGGAGACCTACTAGCCAAAAACATTCAGTACTTC
clone size: few; J gene: TRBJ2-5; D gene: -; V gene: TRBV30; CDR3 protein: CAGRGGAKQYF; CDR3 DNA: TGTGCCGGCAGGGGGGGGGCGAAGCAGTACTTC
clone size: -; J gene: TRBJ2-7; D gene: TRBD1; V gene: TRBV20-1; CDR3 protein: CSARVGTGSNEQYF; CDR3 DNA: TGCAGTGCTAGAGTTGGGACAGGGTCAAACGAGCAGTACTTC
clone size: -; J gene: TRBJ1-6; D gene: -; V gene: TRBV7-9; CDR3 protein: CASSPGTAAGSPLHF; CDR3 DNA: TGTGCCAGCAGCCCTGGGACGGCGGCGGGTTCACCCCTCCACTTT
clone size: -; J gene: TRBJ2-1; D gene: -; V gene: TRBV7-3; CDR3 protein: CASSLKASLVGSYNEQFF; CDR3 DNA: TGTGCCAGCAGCTTGAAGGCATCGCTCGTCGGCTCCTACAATGAGCAGTTCTTC
clone size: once; J gene: TRBJ2-7; D gene: -; V gene: TRBV29-1; CDR3 protein: CSVECNEQYF; CDR3 DNA: TGCAGCGTTGAGTGTAACGAGCAGTACTTC
clone size: -; J gene: TRBJ2-2; D gene: -; V gene: TRBV7-8; CDR3 protein: CASSLISGSTGELFF; CDR3 DNA: TGTGCCAGCAGCTTAATATCGGGGTCCACCGGGGAGCTGTTTTTT
clone size: -; J gene: TRBJ2-5; D gene: -; V gene: TRBV20-1; CDR3 protein: CSATQTEETQYF; CDR3 DNA: TGCAGTGCTACCCAGACGGAAGAGACCCAGTACTTC
clone size: once; J gene: TRBJ2-6; D gene: -; V gene: TRBV4-1; CDR3 protein: CASSPIFSGANVLTF; CDR3 DNA: TGCGCCAGCAGCCCTATCTTCTCTGGGGCCAACGTCCTGACTTTC
clone size: -; J gene: TRBJ2-5; D gene: -; V gene: TRBV3-1; CDR3 protein: CASSQKPDYQETQYF; CDR3 DNA: TGTGCCAGCAGCCAAAAACCAGACTACCAAGAGACCCAGTACTTC
clone size: -; J gene: TRBJ1-2; D gene: TRBD1; V gene: TRBV12-3/TRBV12-4; CDR3 protein: CASSTHGTDGYTF; CDR3 DNA: TGTGCCAGCAGCACCCACGGGACAGATGGCTACACCTTC
clone size: -; J gene: TRBJ2-3; D gene: TRBD2; V gene: TRBV10-3; CDR3 protein: CAISGAGTLGDTQYF; CDR3 DNA: TGTGCCATCAGTGGAGCGGGGACGCTAGGAGATACGCAGTATTTT
clone size: -; J gene: TRBJ1-3; D gene: TRBD1; V gene: TRBV12-3/TRBV12-4; CDR3 protein: CASSSGQGAGGNTIYF; CDR3 DNA: TGTGCCAGCAGTTCGGGACAGGGGGCTGGAGGAAACACCATATATTTT
clone size: few; J gene: TRBJ2-7; D gene: TRBD1; V gene: TRBV12-3/TRBV12-4; CDR3 protein: CASSFTGQGYEQYF; CDR3 DNA: TGTGCCAGCAGTTTCACGGGACAGGGCTACGAGCAGTACTTC
clone size: -; J gene: TRBJ2-3; D gene: TRBD1; V gene: TRBV4-1; CDR3 protein: CASSQGDRGQADTQYF; CDR3 DNA: TGCGCCAGCAGCCAAGGGGACAGGGGGCAGGCAGATACGCAGTATTTT
clone size: -; J gene: TRBJ2-7; D gene: -; V gene: TRBV7-9; CDR3 protein: CASSNLAYEQYF; CDR3 DNA: TGTGCCAGCAGCAATTTAGCGTACGAGCAGTACTTC
clone size: many; J gene: TRBJ2-7; D gene: -; V gene: TRBV2; CDR3 protein: CASSASSYEQYF; CDR3 DNA: TGTGCCAGCAGTGCTTCTTCCTACGAGCAGTACTTC
clone size: few; J gene: TRBJ2-1; D gene: TRBD2; V gene: TRBV7-2; CDR3 protein: CASTPNSGGAVEQFF; CDR3 DNA: TGTGCCAGCACCCCTAATAGCGGGGGGGCAGTGGAGCAGTTCTTC
clone size: -; J gene: TRBJ1-3; D gene: -; V gene: TRBV20-1; CDR3 protein: CSAMSRFSVSGNTIYF; CDR3 DNA: TGCAGTGCTATGTCGAGATTTTCTGTCTCTGGAAACACCATATATTTT
clone size: few; J gene: TRBJ1-5; D gene: -; V gene: TRBV9; CDR3 protein: CASSPYSTSNQPQHF; CDR3 DNA: TGTGCCAGCAGCCCGTACTCCACGAGCAATCAGCCCCAGCATTTT
clone size: few; J gene: TRBJ2-7; D gene: -; V gene: TRBV18; CDR3 protein: CASSPPESLNSYEQYF; CDR3 DNA: TGTGCCAGCTCACCACCGGAAAGCCTGAACTCCTACGAGCAGTACTTC
clone size: -; J gene: TRBJ2-3; D gene: TRBD2; V gene: TRBV29-1; CDR3 protein: CSAAPQAGGITDTQYF; CDR3 DNA: TGCAGCGCCGCCCCTCAGGCGGGGGGGATCACAGATACGCAGTATTTT
clone size: few; J gene: TRBJ2-2; D gene: TRBD1; V gene: TRBV14; CDR3 protein: CASSQGIRGHTGELFF; CDR3 DNA: TGTGCCAGCAGCCAAGGAATCAGGGGGCACACCGGGGAGCTGTTTTTT
clone size: -; J gene: TRBJ2-5; D gene: -; V gene: TRBV29-1; CDR3 protein: CSVGPRLRETQYF; CDR3 DNA: TGCAGCGTGGGCCCTAGGCTGAGGGAGACCCAGTACTTC
clone size: once; J gene: TRBJ1-1; D gene: TRBD1; V gene: TRBV29-1; CDR3 protein: CSVEYRGGTEAFF; CDR3 DNA: TGCAGCGTTGAATACAGGGGAGGTACTGAAGCTTTCTTT
clone size: -; J gene: TRBJ2-7; D gene: TRBD1; V gene: TRBV3-1; CDR3 protein: CASSPSGQGSEQYF; CDR3 DNA: TGTGCCAGCAGCCCCAGTGGACAGGGGAGCGAGCAGTACTTC
clone size: -; J gene: TRBJ1-6; D gene: TRBD1; V gene: TRBV19; CDR3 protein: CASKRGQYNSPLHF; CDR3 DNA: TGTGCCAGTAAGAGGGGGCAGTATAATTCACCCCTCCACTTT
clone size: -; J gene: TRBJ2-5; D gene: -; V gene: TRBV12-5; CDR3 protein: CASGLEAQETQYF; CDR3 DNA: TGTGCTAGTGGTTTGGAAGCCCAAGAGACCCAGTACTTC
clone size: -; J gene: TRBJ1-2; D gene: -; V gene: TRBV12-3/TRBV12-4; CDR3 protein: CASSTGTSYGYTF; CDR3 DNA: TGTGCCAGCAGTACCGGGACATCTTATGGCTACACCTTC
clone size: -; J gene: TRBJ2-1; D gene: TRBD2; V gene: TRBV9; CDR3 protein: CASSTSGGNEQFF; CDR3 DNA: TGTGCCAGCAGCACCTCCGGGGGGAATGAGCAGTTCTTC
clone size: -; J gene: TRBJ1-3; D gene: -; V gene: TRBV28; CDR3 protein: CASSLRTGGNTIYF; CDR3 DNA: TGTGCCAGCAGTTTGCGGACGGGAGGAAACACCATATATTTT
clone size: -; J gene: TRBJ2-1; D gene: TRBD2; V gene: TRBV12-3/TRBV12-4; CDR3 protein: CASRRTSGTPSYNEQFF; CDR3 DNA: TGTGCCAGCAGGAGGACTAGCGGAACGCCCTCCTACAATGAGCAGTTCTTC
clone size: -; J gene: TRBJ1-5; D gene: -; V gene: TRBV6-1; CDR3 protein: CASSEAGRLNQPQHF; CDR3 DNA: TGTGCCAGCAGTGAAGCGGGCCGGCTTAATCAGCCCCAGCATTTT
clone size: -; J gene: TRBJ1-4; D gene: -; V gene: TRBV29-1; CDR3 protein: CSVPSLGDEKLFF; CDR3 DNA: TGCAGCGTTCCTAGCTTGGGGGATGAAAAACTGTTTTTT
clone size: once; J gene: TRBJ2-4; D gene: TRBD2; V gene: TRBV10-3; CDR3 protein: CAISEGLAGVAKNIQYF; CDR3 DNA: TGTGCCATCAGTGAGGGACTAGCGGGTGTAGCCAAAAACATTCAGTACTTC
clone size: -; J gene: TRBJ2-2; D gene: -; V gene: TRBV6-6; CDR3 protein: CASRFTSETGELFF; CDR3 DNA: TGTGCCAGCAGATTCACAAGCGAAACCGGGGAGCTGTTTTTT